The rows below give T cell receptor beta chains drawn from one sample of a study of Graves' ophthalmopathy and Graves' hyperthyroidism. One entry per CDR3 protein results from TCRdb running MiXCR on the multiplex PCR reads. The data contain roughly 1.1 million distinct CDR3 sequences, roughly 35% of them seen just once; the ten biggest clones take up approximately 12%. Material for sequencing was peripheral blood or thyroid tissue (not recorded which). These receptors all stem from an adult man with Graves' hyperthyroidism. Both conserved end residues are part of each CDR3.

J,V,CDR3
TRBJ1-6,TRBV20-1,CSASQGSNSPLHF
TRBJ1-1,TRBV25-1,CASSEWSQLNTEAFF
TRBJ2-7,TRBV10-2,CASSESKSRDHSYEQYF
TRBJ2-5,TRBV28,CASRRLAGGNRETQYF
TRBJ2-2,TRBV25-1,CASSEEGLDTGELFF
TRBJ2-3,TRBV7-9,CASSPLAGGHTDTQYF
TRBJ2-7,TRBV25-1,CASSPNRVGYYEQYF
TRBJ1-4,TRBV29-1,CSVSRRGDEKLFF
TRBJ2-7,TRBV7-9,CASSSTAGTEQYF
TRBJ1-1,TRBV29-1,CSAELQGAAFF
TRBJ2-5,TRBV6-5,CASSRFGLAGGETQYF
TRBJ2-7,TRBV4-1,CASSTRTSGGYEQYF